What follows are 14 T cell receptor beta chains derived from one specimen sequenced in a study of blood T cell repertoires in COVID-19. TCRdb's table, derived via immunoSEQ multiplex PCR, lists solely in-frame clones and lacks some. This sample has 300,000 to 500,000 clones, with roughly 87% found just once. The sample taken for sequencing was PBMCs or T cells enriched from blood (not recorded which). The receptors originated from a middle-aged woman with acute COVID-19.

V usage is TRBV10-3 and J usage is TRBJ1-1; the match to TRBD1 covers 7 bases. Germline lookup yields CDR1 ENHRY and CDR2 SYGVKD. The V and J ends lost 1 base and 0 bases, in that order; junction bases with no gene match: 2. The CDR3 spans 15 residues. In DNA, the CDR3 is TGTGCCATCAGTGAGTTAGGGACAGTGAACACTGAAGCTTTCTTT. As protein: CAISELGTVNTEAFF.

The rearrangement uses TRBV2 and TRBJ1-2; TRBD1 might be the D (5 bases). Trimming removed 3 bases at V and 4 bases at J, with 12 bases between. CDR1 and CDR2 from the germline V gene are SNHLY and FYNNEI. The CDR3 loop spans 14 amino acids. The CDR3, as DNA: TGTGCCAGCAGTGACGACAGCCAGGCCTATGGCTACACCTTC. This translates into CASSDDSQAYGYTF.

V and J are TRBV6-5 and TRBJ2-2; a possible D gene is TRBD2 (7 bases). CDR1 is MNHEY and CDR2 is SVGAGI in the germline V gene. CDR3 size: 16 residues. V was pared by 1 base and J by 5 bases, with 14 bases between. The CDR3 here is CASSYFAGADTGELFF. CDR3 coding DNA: TGTGCCAGCAGTTACTTTGCGGGGGCGGATACCGGGGAGCTGTTTTTT.

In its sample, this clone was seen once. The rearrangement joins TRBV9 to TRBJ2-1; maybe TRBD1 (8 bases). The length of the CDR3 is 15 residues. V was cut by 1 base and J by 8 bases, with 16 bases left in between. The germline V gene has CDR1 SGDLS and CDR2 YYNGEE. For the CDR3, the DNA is TGTGCCAGCAGCGTAAACTACAGGGGGAGGGATGAGCAGTTCTTC. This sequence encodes CASSVNYRGRDEQFF.

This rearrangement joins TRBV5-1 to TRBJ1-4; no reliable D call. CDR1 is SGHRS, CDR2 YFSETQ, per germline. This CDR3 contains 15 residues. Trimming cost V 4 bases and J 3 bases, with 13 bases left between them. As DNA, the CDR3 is TGCGCCAGCAGCCTAAATGGGCAGTCTAATGAAAAACTGTTTTTT. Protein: CASSLNGQSNEKLFF.

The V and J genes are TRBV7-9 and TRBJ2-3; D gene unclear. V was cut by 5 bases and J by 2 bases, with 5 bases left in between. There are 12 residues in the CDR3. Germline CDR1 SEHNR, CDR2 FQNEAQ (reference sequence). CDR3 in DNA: TGTGCCAGCAGCCCTTCCACAGATACGCAGTATTTT. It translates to CASSPSTDTQYF.

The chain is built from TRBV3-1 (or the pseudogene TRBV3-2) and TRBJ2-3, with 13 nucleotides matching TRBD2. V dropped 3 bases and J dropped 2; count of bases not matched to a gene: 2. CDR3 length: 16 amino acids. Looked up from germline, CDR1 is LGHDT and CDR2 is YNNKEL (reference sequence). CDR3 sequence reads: CASSQGTSGDTDTQYF. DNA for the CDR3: TGTGCCAGCAGCCAGGGGACTAGCGGGGACACAGATACGCAGTATTTT.

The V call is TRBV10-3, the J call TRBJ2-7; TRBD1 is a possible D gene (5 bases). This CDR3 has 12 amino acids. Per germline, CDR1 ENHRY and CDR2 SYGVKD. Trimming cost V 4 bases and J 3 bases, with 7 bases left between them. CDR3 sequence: CAISGRDYEQYF. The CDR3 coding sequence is TGTGCCATCAGTGGCAGGGACTACGAGCAGTACTTC.

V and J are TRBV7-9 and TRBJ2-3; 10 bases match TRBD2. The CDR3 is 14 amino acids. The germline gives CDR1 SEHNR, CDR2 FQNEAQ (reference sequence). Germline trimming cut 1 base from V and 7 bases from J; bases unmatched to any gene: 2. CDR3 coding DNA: TGTGCCAGCAGCTTAGTACTAGCGGGGTATACGCAGTATTTT. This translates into CASSLVLAGYTQYF.

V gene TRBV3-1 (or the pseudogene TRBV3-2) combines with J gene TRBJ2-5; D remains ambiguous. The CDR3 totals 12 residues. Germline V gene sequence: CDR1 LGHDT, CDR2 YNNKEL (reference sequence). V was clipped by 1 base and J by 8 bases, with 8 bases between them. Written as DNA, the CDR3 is TGTGCCAGCAGCCAAGGGCCCGCCACCCAGTACTTC. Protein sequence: CASSQGPATQYF.

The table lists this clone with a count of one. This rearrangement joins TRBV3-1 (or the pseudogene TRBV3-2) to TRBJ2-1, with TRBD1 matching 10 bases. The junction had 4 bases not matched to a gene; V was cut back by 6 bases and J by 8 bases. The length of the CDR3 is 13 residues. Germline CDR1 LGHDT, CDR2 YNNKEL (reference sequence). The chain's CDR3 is CASRSGTGDEQFF. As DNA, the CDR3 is TGTGCCAGCAGGTCAGGGACAGGGGATGAGCAGTTCTTC.

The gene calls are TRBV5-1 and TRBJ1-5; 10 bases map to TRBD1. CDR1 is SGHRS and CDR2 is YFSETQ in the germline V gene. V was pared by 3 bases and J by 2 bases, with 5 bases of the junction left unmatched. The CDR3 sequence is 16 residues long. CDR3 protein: CASSWGTGEGNQPQHF. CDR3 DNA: TGCGCCAGCAGCTGGGGGACAGGGGAAGGCAATCAGCCCCAGCATTTT.

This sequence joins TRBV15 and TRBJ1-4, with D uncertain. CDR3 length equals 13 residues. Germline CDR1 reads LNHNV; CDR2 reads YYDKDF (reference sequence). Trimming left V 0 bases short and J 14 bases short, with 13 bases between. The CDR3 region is CATSRESGRSLFF. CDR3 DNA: TGTGCCACCAGCAGAGAGTCAGGTAGAAGTCTGTTTTTT.

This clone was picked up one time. The CDR3 is CASLVQGTEAFF. The CDR3 DNA reads as TGTGCCAGCCTAGTTCAGGGGACTGAAGCTTTCTTT. This chain joins TRBV19 and TRBJ1-1, with D possibly TRBD1 on 6 matching bases. This CDR3 spans 12 amino acids. Germline lookup yields CDR1 LNHDA and CDR2 SQIVND (reference sequence). V gave up 9 bases and J gave up 5 bases, with 13 bases separating them.